The sequence of this T cell receptor beta chain was determined in a study of cytomegalovirus exposure and HLA in healthy donors. Whole-study findings and limits: In vitro data verified three CMV-associated chains as specific for CMV antigens.

Losses at the gene ends were 4 bases for V and 1 base for J; bases not matched to a gene: 7. The CDR3 loop spans 16 amino acids. Germline CDR1 MGHRA, CDR2 YSYEKL. About this clone: The antigen is unknown.

Generated by immunoSEQ multiplex PCR, the TCRdb table keeps only in-frame clones and is missing some. In the table there are over 150,000 clones, about 86% of which are singletons. The J gene is TRBJ1-1, the V gene TRBV4-1, with 9 bases fitting TRBD1. The sequence derives from a man between 18 and 35 years old in good health and CMV-seropositive. Sequencing was carried out using PBMCs. The CDR3 sequence: CASSPRGTGRNTEAFF. The CDR3 DNA is TGCGCCAGCAGCCCCCGAGGGACAGGGCGGAACACTGAAGCTTTCTTT.